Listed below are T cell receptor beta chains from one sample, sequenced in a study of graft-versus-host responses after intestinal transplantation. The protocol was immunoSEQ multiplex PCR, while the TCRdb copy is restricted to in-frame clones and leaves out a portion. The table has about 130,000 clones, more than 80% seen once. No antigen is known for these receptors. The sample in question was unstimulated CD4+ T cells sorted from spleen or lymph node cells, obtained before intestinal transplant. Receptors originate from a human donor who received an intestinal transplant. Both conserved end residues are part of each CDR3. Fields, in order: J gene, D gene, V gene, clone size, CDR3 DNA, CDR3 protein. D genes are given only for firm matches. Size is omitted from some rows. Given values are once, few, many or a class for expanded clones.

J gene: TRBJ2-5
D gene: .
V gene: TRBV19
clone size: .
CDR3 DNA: TGTGCCAGTAGTATGGGGGGCTCAGGGCACGGAGAGACCCAGTACTTC
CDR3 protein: CASSMGGSGHGETQYF

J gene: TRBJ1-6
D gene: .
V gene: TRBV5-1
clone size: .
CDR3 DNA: TGCGCCAGCAGCCTCCACAGGGAGAGCAATTCACCCCTCCACTTT
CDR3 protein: CASSLHRESNSPLHF

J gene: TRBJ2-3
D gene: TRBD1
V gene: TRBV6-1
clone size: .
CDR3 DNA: TGTGCCAGCAGGAAGCAGGGGGTGACAGATACGCAGTATTTT
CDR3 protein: CASRKQGVTDTQYF

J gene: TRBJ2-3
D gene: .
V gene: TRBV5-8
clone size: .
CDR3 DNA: TGTGCCAGCAGCTTCGGGCAGTTTACAGATACGCAGTATTTT
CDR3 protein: CASSFGQFTDTQYF

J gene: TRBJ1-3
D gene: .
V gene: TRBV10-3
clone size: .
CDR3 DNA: TGTGCCACCGGCCGGATGCTCTCTGGAAACACCATATATTTT
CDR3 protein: CATGRMLSGNTIYF

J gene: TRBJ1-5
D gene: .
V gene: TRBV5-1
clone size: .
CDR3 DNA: TGCGCCAGCAGCTTGGGAGGTGGGAATCAGCCCCAGCATTTT
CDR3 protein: CASSLGGGNQPQHF

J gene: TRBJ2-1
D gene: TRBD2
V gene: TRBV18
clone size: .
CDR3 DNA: TGTGCCAGCTCACCTCGACTAGCGGGGGGGCTTGAGCAGTTCTTC
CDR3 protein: CASSPRLAGGLEQFF

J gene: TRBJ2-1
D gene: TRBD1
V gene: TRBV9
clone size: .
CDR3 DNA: TGTGCCAGCAGCATGGGACAGGGGAATGAGCAGTTCTTC
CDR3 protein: CASSMGQGNEQFF

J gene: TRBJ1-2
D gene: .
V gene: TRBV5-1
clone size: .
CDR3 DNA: TGCGCCAGCAGCCCAGGCTCTGTGACAGGCCAGTACTACACCTTC
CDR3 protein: CASSPGSVTGQYYTF

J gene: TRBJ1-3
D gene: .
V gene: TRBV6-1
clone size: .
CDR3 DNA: TGTGCCAGCAGTGAACCAAGGGGCATAGGAAACACCATATATTTT
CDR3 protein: CASSEPRGIGNTIYF

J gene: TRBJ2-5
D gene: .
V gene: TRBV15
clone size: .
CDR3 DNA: TGTGCCACCAGCAGAGGGTCGACTTTCCAAGAGACCCAGTACTTC
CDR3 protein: CATSRGSTFQETQYF

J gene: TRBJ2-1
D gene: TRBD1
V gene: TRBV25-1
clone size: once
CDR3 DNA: TGTGCCAGCAGTGAAGGGGACAGGGGTTACAATGAGCAGTTCTTC
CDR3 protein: CASSEGDRGYNEQFF

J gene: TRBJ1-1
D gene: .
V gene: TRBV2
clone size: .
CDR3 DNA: TGTGCCAGCAGTGATTTAGGGGGGAACACTGAAGCTTTCTTT
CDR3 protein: CASSDLGGNTEAFF

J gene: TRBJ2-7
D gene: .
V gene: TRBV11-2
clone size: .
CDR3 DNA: TGTGCCAGCAGCTCCCGCACCGGGACAAACACCTACGAGCAGTACTTC
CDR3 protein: CASSSRTGTNTYEQYF

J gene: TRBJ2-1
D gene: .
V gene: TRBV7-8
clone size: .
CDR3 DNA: TGTGCCAGCAGCAACCCACAGGGCCGCGGGATCTACAATGAGCAGTTCTTC
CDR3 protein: CASSNPQGRGIYNEQFF

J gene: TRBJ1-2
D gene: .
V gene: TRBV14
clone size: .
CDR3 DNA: TGTGCCAGCAGCCTATCGGGGGGATCCTACTATGGCTACACCTTC
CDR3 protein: CASSLSGGSYYGYTF

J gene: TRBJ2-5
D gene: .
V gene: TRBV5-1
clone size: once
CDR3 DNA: TGCGCCAGCAGCTCCTTTGGCGCTGCACAAGAGACCCAGTACTTC
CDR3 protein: CASSSFGAAQETQYF

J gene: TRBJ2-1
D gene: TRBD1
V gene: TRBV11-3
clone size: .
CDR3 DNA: TGTGCCAGCAGCTTCATGACAGGGGTGGGTTACAATGAGCAGTTCTTC
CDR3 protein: CASSFMTGVGYNEQFF

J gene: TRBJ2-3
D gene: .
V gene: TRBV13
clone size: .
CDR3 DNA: TGTGCCAGCAAGAGGGCGGGGCGCACAGATACGCAGTATTTT
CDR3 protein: CASKRAGRTDTQYF

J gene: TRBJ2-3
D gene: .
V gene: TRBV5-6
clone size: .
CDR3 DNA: TGTGCCAGCAGACCCTACCACACAGATACGCAGTATTTT
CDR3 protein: CASRPYHTDTQYF

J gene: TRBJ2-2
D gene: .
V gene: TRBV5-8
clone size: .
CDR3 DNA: TGTGCCAGCAGCTTTTTGATCTCGACGAACACCGGGGAGCTGTTTTTT
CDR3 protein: CASSFLISTNTGELFF

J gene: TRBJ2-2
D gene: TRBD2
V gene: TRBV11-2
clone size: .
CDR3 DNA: TGTGCCAGCAGCTTGAGCCTAGCGGCTAACACCGGGGAGCTGTTTTTT
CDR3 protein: CASSLSLAANTGELFF

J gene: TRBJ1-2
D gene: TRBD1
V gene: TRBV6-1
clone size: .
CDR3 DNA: TGTGCCAGCAGTAAACAGGGGAGGTATGGCTACACCTTC
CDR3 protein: CASSKQGRYGYTF

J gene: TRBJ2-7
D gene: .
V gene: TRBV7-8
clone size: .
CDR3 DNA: TGTGCCAGCAGCTTAGCGCCAGGGAGCCACGAGCAGTACTTC
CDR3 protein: CASSLAPGSHEQYF

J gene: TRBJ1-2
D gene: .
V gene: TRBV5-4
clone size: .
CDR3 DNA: TGTGCCAGCAGCTTGGAAGGAGGGAATGGCTACACCTTC
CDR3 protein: CASSLEGGNGYTF

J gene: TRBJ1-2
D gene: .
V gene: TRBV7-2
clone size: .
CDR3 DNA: TGTGCCAGCAGCTTTCCAGGGGTACGCTACACCTTC
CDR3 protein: CASSFPGVRYTF

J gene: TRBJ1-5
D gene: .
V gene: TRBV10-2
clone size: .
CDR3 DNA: TGCGCCAGCACGGGAAGTACAAATCAGCCCCAGCATTTT
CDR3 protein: CASTGSTNQPQHF

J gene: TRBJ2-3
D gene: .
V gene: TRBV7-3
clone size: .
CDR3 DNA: TGTGCCAGCAGCTTAGAGCAGACAGATACGCAGTATTTT
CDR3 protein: CASSLEQTDTQYF

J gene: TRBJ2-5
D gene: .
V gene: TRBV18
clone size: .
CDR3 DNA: TGTGCCAGCTCACCTCTGCAGGGGTTCGAAGAGACCCAGTACTTC
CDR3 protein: CASSPLQGFEETQYF

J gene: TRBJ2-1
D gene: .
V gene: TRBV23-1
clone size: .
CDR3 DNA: TGCGCCAGCAGTCTCACAAAGGGGCCCCAGACACACAATGAGCAGTTCTTC
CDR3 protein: CASSLTKGPQTHNEQFF

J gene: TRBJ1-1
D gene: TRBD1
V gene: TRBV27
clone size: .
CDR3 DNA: TGTGCCAGCAGTCCCTGGGACAGCCGTCGGCCTGAAGCTTTCTTT
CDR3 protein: CASSPWDSRRPEAFF

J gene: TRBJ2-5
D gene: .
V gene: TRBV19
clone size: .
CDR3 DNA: TGTGCCAGTAGTAGATGGGACCAAGAGACCCAGTACTTC
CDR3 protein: CASSRWDQETQYF

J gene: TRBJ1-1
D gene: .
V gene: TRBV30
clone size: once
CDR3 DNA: TGTGCCTGGAGTGTAGGCGATGGCACTGAAGCTTTCTTT
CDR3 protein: CAWSVGDGTEAFF

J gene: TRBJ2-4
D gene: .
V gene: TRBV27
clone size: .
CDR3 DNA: TGTGCCAGCAGCTCTCCGGGGGCACTAGCCAAAAACATTCAGTACTTC
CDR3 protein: CASSSPGALAKNIQYF

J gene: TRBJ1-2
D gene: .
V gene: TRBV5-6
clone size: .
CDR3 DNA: TGTGCCAGCAGCGATTACAGGGCGGGCTATGGCTACACCTTC
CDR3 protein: CASSDYRAGYGYTF

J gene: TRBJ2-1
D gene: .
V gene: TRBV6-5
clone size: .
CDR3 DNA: TGTGCCAGCAGTTATGGGGCAGTCTCCTACAATGAGCAGTTCTTC
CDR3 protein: CASSYGAVSYNEQFF

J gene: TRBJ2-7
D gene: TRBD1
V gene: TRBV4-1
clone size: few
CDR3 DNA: TGCGCCAGCAGCCAAGGGACAGGTACCTACGAGCAGTACTTC
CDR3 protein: CASSQGTGTYEQYF